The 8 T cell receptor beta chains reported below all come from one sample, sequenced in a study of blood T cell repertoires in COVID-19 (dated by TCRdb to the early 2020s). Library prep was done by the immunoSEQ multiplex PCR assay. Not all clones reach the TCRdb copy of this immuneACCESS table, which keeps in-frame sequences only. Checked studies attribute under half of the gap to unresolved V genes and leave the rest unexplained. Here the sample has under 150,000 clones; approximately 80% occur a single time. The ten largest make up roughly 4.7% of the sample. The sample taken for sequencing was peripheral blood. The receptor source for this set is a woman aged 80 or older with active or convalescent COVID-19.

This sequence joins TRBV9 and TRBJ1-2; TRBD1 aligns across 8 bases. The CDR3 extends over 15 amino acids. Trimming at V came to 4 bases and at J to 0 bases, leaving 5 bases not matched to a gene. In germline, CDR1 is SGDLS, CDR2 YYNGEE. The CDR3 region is CASSPTQGANYGYTF. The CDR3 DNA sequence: TGTGCCAGCAGCCCCACACAGGGGGCTAACTATGGCTACACCTTC.

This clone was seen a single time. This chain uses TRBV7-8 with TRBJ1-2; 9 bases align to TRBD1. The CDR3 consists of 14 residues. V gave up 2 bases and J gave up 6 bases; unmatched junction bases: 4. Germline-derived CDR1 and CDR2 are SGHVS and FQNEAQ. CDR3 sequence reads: CASSLKRTGDGYTF. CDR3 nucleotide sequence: TGTGCCAGCAGCTTAAAGAGGACAGGGGATGGCTACACCTTC.

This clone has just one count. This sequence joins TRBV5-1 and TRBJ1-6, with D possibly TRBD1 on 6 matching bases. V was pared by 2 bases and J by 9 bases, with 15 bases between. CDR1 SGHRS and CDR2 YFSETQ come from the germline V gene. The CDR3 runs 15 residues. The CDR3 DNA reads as TGCGCCAGCAGCTTTGAACAGGGTCGAGGTTCACCCCTCCACTTT. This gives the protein CASSFEQGRGSPLHF.

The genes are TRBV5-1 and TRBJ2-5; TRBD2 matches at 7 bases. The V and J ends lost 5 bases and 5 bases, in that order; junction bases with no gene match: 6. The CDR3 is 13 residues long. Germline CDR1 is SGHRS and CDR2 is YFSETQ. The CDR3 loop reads CASSSLADETQYF. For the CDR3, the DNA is TGCGCCAGCAGTTCCCTAGCGGATGAGACCCAGTACTTC.

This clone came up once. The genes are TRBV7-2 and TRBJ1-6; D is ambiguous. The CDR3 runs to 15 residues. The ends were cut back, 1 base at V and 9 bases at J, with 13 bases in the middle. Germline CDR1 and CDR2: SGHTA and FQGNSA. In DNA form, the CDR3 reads TGTGCCAGCAGCTTAGAGCCGAGATTGAGTTCACCCCTCCACTTT. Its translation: CASSLEPRLSSPLHF.

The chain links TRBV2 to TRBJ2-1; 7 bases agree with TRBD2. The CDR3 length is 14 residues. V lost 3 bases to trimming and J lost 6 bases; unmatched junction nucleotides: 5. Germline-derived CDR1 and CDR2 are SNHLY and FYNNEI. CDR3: CASSEDGGGNEQFF. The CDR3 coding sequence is TGTGCCAGCAGTGAGGATGGGGGGGGCAATGAGCAGTTCTTC.

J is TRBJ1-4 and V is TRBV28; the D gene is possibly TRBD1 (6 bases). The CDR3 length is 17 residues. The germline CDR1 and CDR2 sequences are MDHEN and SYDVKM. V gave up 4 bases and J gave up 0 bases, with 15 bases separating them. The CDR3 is CASSSLGRGATNEKLFF. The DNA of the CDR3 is TGTGCCAGCAGTTCATTGGGCAGGGGTGCAACTAATGAAAAACTGTTTTTT.

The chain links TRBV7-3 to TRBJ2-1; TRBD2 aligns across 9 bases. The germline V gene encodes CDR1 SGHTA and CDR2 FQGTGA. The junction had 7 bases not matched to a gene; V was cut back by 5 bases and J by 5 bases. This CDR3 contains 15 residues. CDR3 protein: CASSQTLAGNNEQFF. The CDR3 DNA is TGTGCCAGCAGCCAAACCCTAGCGGGGAACAATGAGCAGTTCTTC.